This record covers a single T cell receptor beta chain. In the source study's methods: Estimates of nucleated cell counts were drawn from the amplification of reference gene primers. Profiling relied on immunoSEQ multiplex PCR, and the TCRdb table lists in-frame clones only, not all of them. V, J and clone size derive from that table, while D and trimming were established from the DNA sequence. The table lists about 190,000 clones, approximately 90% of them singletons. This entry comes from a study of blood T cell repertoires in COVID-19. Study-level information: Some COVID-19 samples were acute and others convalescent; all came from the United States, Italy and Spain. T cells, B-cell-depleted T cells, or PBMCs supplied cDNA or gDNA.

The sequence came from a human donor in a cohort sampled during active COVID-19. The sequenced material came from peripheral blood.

The CDR3 here is CASSKDRGSTDTQYF. CDR3 DNA sequence: TGCGCCAGCAGCAAGGACAGGGGTAGTACAGATACGCAGTATTTT. V and J are TRBV5-1 and TRBJ2-3; the match to TRBD1 covers 9 bases. Germline V lookup: CDR1 SGHRS, CDR2 YFSETQ. V was clipped by 4 bases and J by 3 bases; unmatched bases: 6. The CDR3 runs to 15 residues.